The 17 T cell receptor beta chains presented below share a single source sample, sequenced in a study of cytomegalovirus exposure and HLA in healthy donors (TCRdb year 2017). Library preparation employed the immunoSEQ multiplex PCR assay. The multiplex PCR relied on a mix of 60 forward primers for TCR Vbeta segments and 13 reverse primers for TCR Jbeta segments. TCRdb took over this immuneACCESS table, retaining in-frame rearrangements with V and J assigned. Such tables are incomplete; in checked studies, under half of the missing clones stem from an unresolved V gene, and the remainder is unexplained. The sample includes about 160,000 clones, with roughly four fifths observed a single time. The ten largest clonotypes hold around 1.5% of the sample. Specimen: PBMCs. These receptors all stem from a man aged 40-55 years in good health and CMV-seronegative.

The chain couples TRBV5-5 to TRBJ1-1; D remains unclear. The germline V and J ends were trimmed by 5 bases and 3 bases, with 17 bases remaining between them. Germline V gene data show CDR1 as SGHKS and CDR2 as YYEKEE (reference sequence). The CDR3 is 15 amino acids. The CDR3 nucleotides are TGTGCCAGCAGTTCTCTGCTCGCGGATCACACTGAAGCTTTCTTT. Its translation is CASSSLLADHTEAFF. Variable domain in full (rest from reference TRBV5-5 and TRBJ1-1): DAGVTQSPTHLIKTRGQQVTLRCSPISGHKSVSWYQQVLGQGPQFIFQYYEKEERGRGNFPDRFSARQFPNYSSELNVNALLLGDSALYLCASSSLLADHTEAFFGQGTRLTVV.

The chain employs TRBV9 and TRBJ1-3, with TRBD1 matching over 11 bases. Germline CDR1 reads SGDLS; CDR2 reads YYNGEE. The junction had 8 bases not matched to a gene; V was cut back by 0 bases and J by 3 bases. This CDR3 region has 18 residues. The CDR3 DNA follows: TGTGCCAGCAGCGTAGGAGGGGGGACAGGGGGACATGGAAACACCATATATTTT. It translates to CASSVGGGTGGHGNTIYF.

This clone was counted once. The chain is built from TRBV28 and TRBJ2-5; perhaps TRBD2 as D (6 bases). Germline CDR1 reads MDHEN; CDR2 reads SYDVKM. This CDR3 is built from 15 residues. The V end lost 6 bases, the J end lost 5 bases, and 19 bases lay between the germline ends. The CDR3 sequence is CASRAAAAGRETQYF. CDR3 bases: TGTGCCAGCAGAGCCGCTGCAGCGGGTCGCGAGACCCAGTACTTC.

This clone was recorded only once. CDR3 coding DNA: TGTGCCAGCAGCTTGGGGGGGGGTGCTGAAAAACTGTTTTTT. Translated, it gives CASSLGGGAEKLFF. The V call is TRBV5-4, the J call TRBJ1-4; possible D gene TRBD1, 5 bases. Between the trimmed V and J ends, which lost 0 bases and 7 bases, there was a span of 10 bases. The CDR3 totals 14 residues. Germline loops: CDR1 SGHNT, CDR2 YYREEE (reference sequence). The complete variable domain, with remaining parts taken from reference TRBV5-4 and TRBJ1-4, reads ETGVTQSPTHLIKTRGQQVTLRCSSQSGHNTVSWYQQALGQGPQFIFQYYREEENGRGNFPPRFSGLQFPNYSSELNVNALELDDSALYLCASSLGGGAEKLFFGSGTQLSVL.

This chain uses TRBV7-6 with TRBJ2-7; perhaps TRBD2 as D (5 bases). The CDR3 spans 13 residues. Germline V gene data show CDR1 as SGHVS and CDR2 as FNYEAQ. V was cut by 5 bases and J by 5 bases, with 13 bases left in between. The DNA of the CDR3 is TGTGCCAGCAGCCCAGAGGGCCTGAACGAGCAGTACTTC. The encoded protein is CASSPEGLNEQYF.

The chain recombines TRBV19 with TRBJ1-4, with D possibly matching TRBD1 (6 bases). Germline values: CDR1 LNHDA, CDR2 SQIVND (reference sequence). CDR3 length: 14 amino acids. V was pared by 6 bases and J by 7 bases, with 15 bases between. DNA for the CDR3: TGTGCCAGTAGCAAGACAGGTCTCAGTGAAAAACTGTTTTTT. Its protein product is CASSKTGLSEKLFF.

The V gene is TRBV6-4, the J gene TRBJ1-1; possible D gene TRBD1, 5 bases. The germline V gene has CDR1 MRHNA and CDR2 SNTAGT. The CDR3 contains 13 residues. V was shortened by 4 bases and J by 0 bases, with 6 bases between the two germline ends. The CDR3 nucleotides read TGTGCCAGCAGTGCACAGGTGAACACTGAAGCTTTCTTT. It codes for CASSAQVNTEAFF.

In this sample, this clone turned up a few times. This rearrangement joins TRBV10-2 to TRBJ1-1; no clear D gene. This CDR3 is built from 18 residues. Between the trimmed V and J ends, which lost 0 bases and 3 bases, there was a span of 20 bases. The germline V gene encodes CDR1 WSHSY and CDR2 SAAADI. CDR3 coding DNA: TGCGCCAGCAGTGAGTCTGTACTGGCCAGTTCAGAGGACACTGAAGCTTTCTTT. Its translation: CASSESVLASSEDTEAFF.

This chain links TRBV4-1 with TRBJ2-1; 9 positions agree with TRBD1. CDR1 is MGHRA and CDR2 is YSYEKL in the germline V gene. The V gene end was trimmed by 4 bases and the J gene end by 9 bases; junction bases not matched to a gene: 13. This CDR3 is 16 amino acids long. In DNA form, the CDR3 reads TGCGCCAGCAGCCGTGAGGTACAGGGGGCTGCGGGTGAGCAGTTCTTC. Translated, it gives CASSREVQGAAGEQFF.

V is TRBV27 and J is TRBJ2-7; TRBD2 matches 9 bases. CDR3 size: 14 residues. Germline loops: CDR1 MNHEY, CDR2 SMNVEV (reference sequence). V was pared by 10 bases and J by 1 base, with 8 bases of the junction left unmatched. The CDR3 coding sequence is TGTGCCACCCGACTAGCGGCGGCTTCCTACGAGCAGTACTTC. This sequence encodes CATRLAAASYEQYF.

The CDR3 loop is CASSLIQNTEAFF. CDR3 DNA sequence: TGTGCCAGCAGCTTAATCCAGAACACTGAAGCTTTCTTT. This chain joins TRBV7-9 and TRBJ1-1; D remains ambiguous. CDR1 is SEHNR and CDR2 is FQNEAQ in the germline V gene (reference sequence). CDR3 length equals 13 residues. The V end was cut by 2 bases, the J end by 1 base, with 5 bases between. Combining the CDR3 with reference TRBV7-9 and TRBJ1-1 gives the whole variable domain DTGVSQNPRHKITKRGQNVTFRCDPISEHNRLYWYRQTLGQGPEFLTYFQNEAQLEKSRLLSDRFSAERPKGSFSTLEIQRTEQGDSAMYLCASSLIQNTEAFFGQGTRLTVV.

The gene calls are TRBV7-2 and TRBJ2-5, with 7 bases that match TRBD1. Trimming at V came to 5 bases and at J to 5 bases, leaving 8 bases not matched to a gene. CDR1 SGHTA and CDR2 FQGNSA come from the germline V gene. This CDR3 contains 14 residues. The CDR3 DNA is TGTGCCAGCAGCCCTACAGGGGTGTCGGAGACCCAGTACTTC. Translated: CASSPTGVSETQYF.

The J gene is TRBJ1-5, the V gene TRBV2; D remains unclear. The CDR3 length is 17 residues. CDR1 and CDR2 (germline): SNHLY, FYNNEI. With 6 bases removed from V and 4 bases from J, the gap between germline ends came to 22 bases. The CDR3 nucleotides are TGTGCCAGCAGCGGATTGGAGGGTCTAGTTAAAAATCAGCCCCAGCATTTT. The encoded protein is CASSGLEGLVKNQPQHF.

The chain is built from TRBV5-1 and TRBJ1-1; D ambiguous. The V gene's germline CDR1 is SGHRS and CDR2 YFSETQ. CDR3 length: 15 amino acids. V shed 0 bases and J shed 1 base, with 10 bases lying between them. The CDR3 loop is CASSLVANPNTEAFF. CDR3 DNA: TGCGCCAGCAGCTTGGTGGCAAACCCGAACACTGAAGCTTTCTTT.

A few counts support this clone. CDR3 nucleotides: TGTGCCAGCAGCGTATCCGGGACAGGGTACACTGAAGCTTTCTTT. Protein sequence: CASSVSGTGYTEAFF. The chain is built from TRBV9 and TRBJ1-1; 9 bases line up with TRBD1. Germline V gives CDR1 SGDLS, CDR2 YYNGEE. V shed 1 base and J 3 bases; nucleotides not matched to a gene: 4. The length of the CDR3 is 15 residues. Looking up the rest from reference TRBV9 and TRBJ1-1 gives the full variable domain: DSGVTQTPKHLITATGQRVTLRCSPRSGDLSVYWYQQSLDQGLQFLIQYYNGEERAKGNILERFSAQQFPDLHSELNLSSLELGDSALYFCASSVSGTGYTEAFFGQGTRLTVV.

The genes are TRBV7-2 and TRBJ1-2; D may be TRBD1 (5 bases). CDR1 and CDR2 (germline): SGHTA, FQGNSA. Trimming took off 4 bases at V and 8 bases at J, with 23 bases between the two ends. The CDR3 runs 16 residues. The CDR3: CASSSPGGYRLGGYTF. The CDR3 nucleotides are TGTGCCAGCAGCTCCCCCGGGGGGTATCGACTAGGGGGCTACACCTTC.

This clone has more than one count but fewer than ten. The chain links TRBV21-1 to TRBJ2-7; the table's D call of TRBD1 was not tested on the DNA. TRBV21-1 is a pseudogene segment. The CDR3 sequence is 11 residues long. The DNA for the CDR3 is TGTGCCAGCAGGGACACGTACGAGCAGTACGTC. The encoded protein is CASRDTYEQYV.